The 11 T cell receptor beta chains reported below all come from one sample, sequenced in a study of identical twins (dated by TCRdb to about 2016). Library prep was done by 5' RACE. The listed sequencing device is Illumina HiSeq 2000. The public reads were reanalyzed by TCRdb: fastp trimming at Q25, MiXCR alignment, in-frame beta chains only. Rows matching on CDR3 protein sequence are summarized as one entry with the most common DNA and genes. Within this sample are some 560,000 distinct CDR3 sequences, with 9% to 10% of them counted one time only. The ten largest clones take up roughly 3% of the sample. Another study also made use of these data, one on yellow fever vaccine responses in identical twins.

The specimen was PBMCs. The receptors derive from a woman in her late teens or twenties in good health.

The table lists this clonotype with many counts. The chain employs TRBV3-1 and TRBJ2-3; a possible D gene is TRBD2 (5 bases). Germline CDR1 LGHDT, CDR2 YNNKEL (reference sequence). This CDR3 contains 15 residues. V lost 5 bases and J 0 bases, leaving 12 bases between the germline ends. The CDR3 DNA sequence: TGTGCCAGCAGCTCTACTAGAGCTAGCACAGATACGCAGTATTTT. Protein: CASSSTRASTDTQYF.

Ten or more counts support this clonotype. V and J are TRBV12-3 or TRBV12-4 and TRBJ1-4; tentatively, D is TRBD1 (6 bases). This CDR3 has 17 amino acids. The V end was cut by 1 base, the J end by 7 bases, with 19 bases between. CDR3: CASSLGETGAQLEKLFF. CDR3 DNA sequence: TGTGCCAGCAGTTTAGGCGAGACAGGAGCTCAGCTTGAAAAACTGTTTTTT.

The genes are TRBV29-1 and TRBJ2-7; D might be TRBD1 or TRBD2, each matching 5 bases. The germline CDR1 and CDR2 sequences are SQVTM and ANQGSEA. The V end lost 3 bases, the J end lost 5 bases, and 11 bases lay between the germline ends. This CDR3 has 12 amino acids. CDR3 sequence: CSVDGTEHEQYF. In DNA, the CDR3 is TGCAGCGTTGACGGGACGGAGCACGAGCAGTACTTC.

This clonotype has just a few counts. This sequence joins TRBV27 and TRBJ2-5, with TRBD2 matching 7 bases. The CDR3 runs 12 residues. CDR1 is MNHEY, CDR2 SMNVEV, per germline (reference sequence). J was trimmed by 6 bases and V by 8 bases; bases with no gene match: 6. The CDR3 region is CASRTRAQTQYF. The CDR3 DNA follows: TGTGCCAGCCGGACTAGGGCGCAGACCCAGTACTTC.

V gene TRBV5-1 combines with J gene TRBJ2-1; no clear D. The CDR3 runs 15 residues. V shed 4 bases and J shed 5 bases, with 16 bases lying between them. CDR1 is SGHRS and CDR2 is YFSETQ in the germline V gene. CDR3 coding DNA: TGCGCCAGCAGCCTCGGCCTCCCCGACGACAATGAGCAGTTCTTC. Residues: CASSLGLPDDNEQFF.

This clonotype was recorded at least ten times. This chain uses TRBV6-1 with TRBJ1-5; the D gene is possibly TRBD1 (5 bases). The CDR3 has 13 residues. V was shortened by 7 bases and J by 1 base, with 8 bases between the two germline ends. Germline values: CDR1 MNHNS, CDR2 SASEGT. The CDR3 nucleotides read TGTGCCAGCAAAAGGGGCAGCAATCAGCCCCAGCATTTT. Translation: CASKRGSNQPQHF.

The chain uses TRBV20-1 and TRBJ2-7; TRBD2 might be the D (5 bases). The V gene's germline CDR1 is DFQATT and CDR2 SNEGSKA (reference sequence). The CDR3 length is 13 residues. Trimming pared 0 bases from V and 0 bases from J, leaving 6 bases between. The CDR3: CSAREAGSYEQYF. CDR3 nucleotide sequence: TGCAGTGCTAGAGAGGCGGGCTCCTACGAGCAGTACTTC.

This chain links TRBV20-1 with TRBJ2-1, with TRBD2 identical over 13 bases. V was clipped by 3 bases and J by 8 bases; unmatched bases: 4. The CDR3 covers 14 residues. Per germline, CDR1 DFQATT and CDR2 SNEGSKA (reference sequence). The CDR3 loop reads CSASGLAGADEQFF. CDR3 DNA sequence: TGCAGTGCTAGCGGACTAGCGGGAGCTGATGAGCAGTTCTTC.

This chain links TRBV5-5 with TRBJ2-5, with D hard to call. The CDR3 is made up of 16 amino acids. The ends were cut back, 3 bases at V and 0 bases at J, with 15 bases in the middle. Germline loops: CDR1 SGHKS, CDR2 YYEKEE (reference sequence). The CDR3 sequence is CASSSSATKYQETQYF. The CDR3 bases are TGTGCCAGCAGCTCCTCGGCTACTAAGTACCAAGAGACCCAGTACTTC.

This clonotype was counted at least ten times. The chain recombines TRBV5-4 with TRBJ2-6, with a possible D match to TRBD1 (6 bases). The CDR3 totals 19 residues. Germline CDR1 reads SGHNT; CDR2 reads YYREEE (reference sequence). The germline V and J ends were trimmed by 0 bases and 7 bases, with 23 bases remaining between them. The CDR3 nucleotides read TGTGCCAGCAGCTTGGGTGGTCCTGGGGGCCCTATAAGAGCCAACGTCCTGACTTTC. Translating it yields CASSLGGPGGPIRANVLTF.

This clonotype appeared a few times. This chain uses TRBV3-1 with TRBJ2-2; no clear D gene. From germline, CDR1 is LGHDT and CDR2 YNNKEL (reference sequence). The CDR3 extends over 11 amino acids. V was trimmed by 4 bases and J by 7 bases, leaving 4 bases between them. The CDR3 reads CASSRGGELFF. CDR3 sequence (DNA): TGTGCCAGCAGCCGTGGCGGGGAGCTGTTTTTT. The full variable domain, in which reference TRBV3-1 and TRBJ2-2 provide the parts outside the CDR3, is DTAVSQTPKYLVTQMGNDKSIKCEQNLGHDTMYWYKQDSKKFLKIMFSYNNKELIINETVPNRFSPKSPDKAHLNLHINSLELGDSAVYFCASSRGGELFFGEGSRLTVL.